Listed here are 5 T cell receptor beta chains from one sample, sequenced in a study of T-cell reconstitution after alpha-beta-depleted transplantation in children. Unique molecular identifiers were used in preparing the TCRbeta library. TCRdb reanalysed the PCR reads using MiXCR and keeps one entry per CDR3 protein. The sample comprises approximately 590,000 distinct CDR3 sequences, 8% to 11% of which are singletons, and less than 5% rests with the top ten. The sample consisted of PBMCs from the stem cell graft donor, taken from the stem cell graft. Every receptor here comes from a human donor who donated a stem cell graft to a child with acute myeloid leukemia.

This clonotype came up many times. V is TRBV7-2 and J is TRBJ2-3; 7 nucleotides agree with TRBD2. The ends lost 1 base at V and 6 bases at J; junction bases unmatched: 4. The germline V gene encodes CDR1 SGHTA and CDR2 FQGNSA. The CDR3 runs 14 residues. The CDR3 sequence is CASSLDAGVDTQYF. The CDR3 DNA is TGTGCCAGCAGCTTAGATGCGGGAGTCGATACGCAGTATTTT.

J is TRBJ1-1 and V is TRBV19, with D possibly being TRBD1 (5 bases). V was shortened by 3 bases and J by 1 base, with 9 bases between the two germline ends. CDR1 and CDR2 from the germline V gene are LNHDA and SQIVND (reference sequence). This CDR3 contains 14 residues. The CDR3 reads CASSMPGTNTEAFF. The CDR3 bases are TGTGCCAGTAGTATGCCCGGGACGAACACTGAAGCTTTCTTT.

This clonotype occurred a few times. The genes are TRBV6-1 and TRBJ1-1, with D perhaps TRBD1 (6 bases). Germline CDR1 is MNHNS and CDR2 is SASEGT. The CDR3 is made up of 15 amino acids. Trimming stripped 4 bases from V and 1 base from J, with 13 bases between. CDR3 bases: TGTGCCAGCAGTGTCCAACAGGGTTGGAACACTGAAGCTTTCTTT. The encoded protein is CASSVQQGWNTEAFF.

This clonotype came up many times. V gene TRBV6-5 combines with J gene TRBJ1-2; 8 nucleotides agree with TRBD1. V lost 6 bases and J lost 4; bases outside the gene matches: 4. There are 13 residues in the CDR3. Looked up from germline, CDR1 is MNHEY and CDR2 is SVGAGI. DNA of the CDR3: TGTGCCAGCAGCCGCGGACAGGGCTATGGCTACACCTTC. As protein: CASSRGQGYGYTF.

CDR3 DNA: TGTGCCAGCAGCACTCCGGGACTAGCGGGTGGAGACACCGGGGAGCTGTTTTTT. Translation gives CASSTPGLAGGDTGELFF. The chain recombines TRBV7-2 with TRBJ2-2; TRBD2 agrees at 12 bases. From germline, CDR1 is SGHTA and CDR2 FQGNSA. This CDR3 has 18 amino acids. V shed 5 bases and J 3 bases; nucleotides not matched to a gene: 10.